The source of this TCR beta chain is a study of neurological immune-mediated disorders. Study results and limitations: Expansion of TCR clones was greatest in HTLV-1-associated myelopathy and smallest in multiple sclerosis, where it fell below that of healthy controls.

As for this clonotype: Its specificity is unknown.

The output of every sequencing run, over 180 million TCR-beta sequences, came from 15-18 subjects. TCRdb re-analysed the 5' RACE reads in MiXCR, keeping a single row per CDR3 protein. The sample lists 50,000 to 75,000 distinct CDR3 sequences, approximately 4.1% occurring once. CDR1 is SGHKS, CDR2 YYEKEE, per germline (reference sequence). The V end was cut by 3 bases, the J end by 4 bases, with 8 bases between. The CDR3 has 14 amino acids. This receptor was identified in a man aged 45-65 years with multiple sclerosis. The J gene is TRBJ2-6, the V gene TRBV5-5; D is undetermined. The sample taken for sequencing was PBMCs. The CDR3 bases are TGTGCCAGCAGCTCCGGGTACGGGGCCAACGTCCTGACTTTC. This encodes CASSSGYGANVLTF. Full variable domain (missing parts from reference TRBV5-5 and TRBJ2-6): DAGVTQSPTHLIKTRGQQVTLRCSPISGHKSVSWYQQVLGQGPQFIFQYYEKEERGRGNFPDRFSARQFPNYSSELNVNALLLGDSALYLCASSSGYGANVLTFGAGSRLTVL.